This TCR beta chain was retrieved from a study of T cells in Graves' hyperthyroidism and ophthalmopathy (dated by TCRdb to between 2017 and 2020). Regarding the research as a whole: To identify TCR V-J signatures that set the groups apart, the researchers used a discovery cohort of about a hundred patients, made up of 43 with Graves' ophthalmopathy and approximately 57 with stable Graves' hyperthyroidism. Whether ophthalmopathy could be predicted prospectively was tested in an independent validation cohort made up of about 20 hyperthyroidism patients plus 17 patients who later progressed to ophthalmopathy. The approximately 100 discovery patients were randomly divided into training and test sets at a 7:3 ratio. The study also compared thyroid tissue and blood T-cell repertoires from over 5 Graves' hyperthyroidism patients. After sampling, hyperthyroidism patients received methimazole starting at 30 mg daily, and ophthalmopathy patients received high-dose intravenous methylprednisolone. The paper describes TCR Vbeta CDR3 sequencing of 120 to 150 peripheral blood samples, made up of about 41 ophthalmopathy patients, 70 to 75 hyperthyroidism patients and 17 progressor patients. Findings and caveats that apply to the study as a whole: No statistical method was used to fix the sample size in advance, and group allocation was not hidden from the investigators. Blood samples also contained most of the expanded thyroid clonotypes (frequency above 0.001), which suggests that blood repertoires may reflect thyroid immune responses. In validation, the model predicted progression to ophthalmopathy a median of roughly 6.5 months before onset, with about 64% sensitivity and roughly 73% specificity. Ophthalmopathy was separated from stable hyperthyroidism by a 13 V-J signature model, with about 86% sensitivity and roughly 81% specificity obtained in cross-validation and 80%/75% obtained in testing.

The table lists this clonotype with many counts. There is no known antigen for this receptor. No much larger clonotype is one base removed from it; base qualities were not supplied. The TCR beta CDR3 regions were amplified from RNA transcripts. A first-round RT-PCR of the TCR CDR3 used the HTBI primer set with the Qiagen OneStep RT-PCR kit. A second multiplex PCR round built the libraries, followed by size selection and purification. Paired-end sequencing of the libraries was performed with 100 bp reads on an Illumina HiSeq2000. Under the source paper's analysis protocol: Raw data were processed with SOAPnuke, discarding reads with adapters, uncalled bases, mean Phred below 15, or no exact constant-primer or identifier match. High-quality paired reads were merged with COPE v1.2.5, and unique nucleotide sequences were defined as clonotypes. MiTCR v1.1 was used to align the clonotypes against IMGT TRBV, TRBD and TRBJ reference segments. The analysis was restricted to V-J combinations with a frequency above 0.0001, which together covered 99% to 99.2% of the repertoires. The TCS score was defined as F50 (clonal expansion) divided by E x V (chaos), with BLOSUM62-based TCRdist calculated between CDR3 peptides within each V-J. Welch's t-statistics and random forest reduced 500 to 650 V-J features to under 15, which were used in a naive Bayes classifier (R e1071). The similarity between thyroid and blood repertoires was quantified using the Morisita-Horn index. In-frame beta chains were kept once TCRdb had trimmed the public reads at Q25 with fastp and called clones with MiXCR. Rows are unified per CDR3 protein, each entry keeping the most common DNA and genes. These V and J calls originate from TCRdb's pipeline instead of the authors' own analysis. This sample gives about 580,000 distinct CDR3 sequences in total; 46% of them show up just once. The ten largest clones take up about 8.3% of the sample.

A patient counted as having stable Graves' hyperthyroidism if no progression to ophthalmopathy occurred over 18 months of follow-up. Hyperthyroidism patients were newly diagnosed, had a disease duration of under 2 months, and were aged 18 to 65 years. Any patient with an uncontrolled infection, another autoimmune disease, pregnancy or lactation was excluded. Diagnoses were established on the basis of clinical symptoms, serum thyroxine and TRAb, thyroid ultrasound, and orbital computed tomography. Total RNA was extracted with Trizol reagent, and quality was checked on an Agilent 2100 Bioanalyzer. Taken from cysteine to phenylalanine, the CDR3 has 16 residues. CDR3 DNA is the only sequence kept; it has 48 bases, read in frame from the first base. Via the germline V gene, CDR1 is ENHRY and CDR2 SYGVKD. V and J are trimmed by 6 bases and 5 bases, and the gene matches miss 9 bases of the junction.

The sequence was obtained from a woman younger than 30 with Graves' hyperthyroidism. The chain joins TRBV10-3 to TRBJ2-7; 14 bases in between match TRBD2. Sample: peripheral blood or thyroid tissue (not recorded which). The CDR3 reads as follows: CAIRIRLAGGRNEQYF. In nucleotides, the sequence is TGTGCCATCAGAATACGACTAGCGGGAGGGCGAAACGAGCAGTACTTC.